This T cell receptor (beta chain) derives from a study of T-cell memory formation after mild COVID-19. Whole-study context: Clusters of TCRs were largely donor specific.

V lost 0 bases and J 15 bases, leaving 18 bases between the germline ends. The germline V gene encodes CDR1 LGHNA and CDR2 YNFKEQ. The CDR3 runs to 14 residues. The study's findings and limits: Clones that shrank (day 15 to 85) were balanced CD4/CD8, whereas later expanders leaned CD4+. Clones from the second wave (peaking day 37) had unconfirmed SARS-CoV-2 specificity. The finding that pre-infection memory included some responding clones suggested that cross-reactive memory joined.

A few counts support this clonotype. Antigen unknown. Using its own MiXCR run on the 5' RACE reads, TCRdb lists one record per CDR3 protein. The sample lists hundreds of thousands of distinct CDR3 sequences, roughly an eighth occurring once. The TCR comes from a man aged 18 to 30 who had mild COVID-19 (a few samples of this study predate the infection). Cell type and time point are not known. Sequenced: PBMCs or a T cell subset sorted from them (not recorded which). The chain uses TRBV4-2 and TRBJ2-4; D is perhaps TRBD1 or TRBD2 (5 bases each). In DNA, the CDR3 is TGTGCCAGCAGCCAAGAAGGGACCCAGAGGGCTCCGTACTTC. Encoded protein: CASSQEGTQRAPYF.